A selection of T cell receptor beta chains follows, all from one sample in a study of blood T cell repertoires in COVID-19. Sequencing was performed with immunoSEQ multiplex PCR; in TCRdb, only in-frame clones are kept and a portion is missing. The sample carries 200,000 to 250,000 clones, roughly 90% recorded once. Sample: peripheral blood. The receptors shown here come from a woman aged 50 to 60 with acute or convalescent COVID-19. Both conserved end residues are part of each CDR3. A D gene is named only where the DNA matches it firmly. The listing skips clone size in some rows; elsewhere it reads once, few, many or a size class.

CDR3: CAISGTSLGNEQFF
DNA: TGTGCCATCAGTGGGACTAGCTTAGGCAATGAGCAGTTCTTC
length: 14
J: TRBJ2-1
V: TRBV10-3
size: .
D: TRBD2

CDR3: CASSEGAGPEQYF
DNA: TGTGCCAGCAGTGAAGGGGCAGGTCCCGAGCAGTACTTC
length: 13
J: TRBJ2-7
V: TRBV6-1
size: .
D: .

CDR3: CASNPGGGTAYGYTF
DNA: TGTGCCAGCAACCCCGGGGGGGGGACAGCCTATGGCTACACCTTC
length: 15
J: TRBJ1-2
V: TRBV6-5
size: few
D: TRBD1

CDR3: CASSQDRGRNTEAFF
DNA: TGTGCCAGCAGCCAGGACAGGGGCCGTAACACTGAAGCTTTCTTT
length: 15
J: TRBJ1-1
V: TRBV11-3
size: .
D: TRBD1

CDR3: CASTHPPLAGSSYNEQFF
DNA: TGTGCCAGCACCCATCCCCCACTAGCGGGGAGCTCCTACAATGAGCAGTTCTTC
length: 18
J: TRBJ2-1
V: TRBV3-1/TRBV3-2
size: .
D: TRBD2

CDR3: CASTHGDTIYF
DNA: TGTGCCAGCACCCACGGAGACACCATATATTTT
length: 11
J: TRBJ1-3
V: TRBV6-5
size: .
D: .

CDR3: CASSLAGGPRPEAFF
DNA: TGCGCCAGCAGCTTGGCCGGGGGGCCGCGCCCTGAAGCTTTCTTT
length: 15
J: TRBJ1-1
V: TRBV5-1
size: .
D: .

CDR3: CASSYSTSGYEQYF
DNA: TGTGCCAGCAGTTACTCGACTTCCGGCTACGAGCAGTACTTC
length: 14
J: TRBJ2-7
V: TRBV6-5
size: .
D: .

CDR3: CASSQVAVSTDTQYF
DNA: TGTGCCAGCAGCCAGGTAGCAGTCAGCACAGATACGCAGTATTTT
length: 15
J: TRBJ2-3
V: TRBV14
size: .
D: .

CDR3: CASSLGQSNEQFF
DNA: TGCGCCAGCAGCCTGGGACAGTCCAATGAGCAGTTCTTC
length: 13
J: TRBJ2-1
V: TRBV5-1
size: .
D: TRBD1

CDR3: CASRSRGSSADTQYF
DNA: TGTGCCAGCAGAAGTCGGGGGAGTAGCGCAGATACGCAGTATTTT
length: 15
J: TRBJ2-3
V: TRBV27
size: once
D: .

CDR3: CASSFRVTDTQYF
DNA: TGTGCCAGCAGCTTTCGGGTGACAGATACGCAGTATTTT
length: 13
J: TRBJ2-3
V: TRBV11-3
size: .
D: .

CDR3: CASRLTGDYEQYF
DNA: TGTGCCAGCAGACTGACAGGGGACTACGAGCAGTACTTC
length: 13
J: TRBJ2-7
V: TRBV6-5
size: once
D: TRBD1

CDR3: CASSPPVPGQGPYGYTF
DNA: TGTGCCAGCTCACCACCTGTCCCGGGACAGGGGCCCTATGGCTACACCTTC
length: 17
J: TRBJ1-2
V: TRBV18
size: .
D: TRBD1

CDR3: CASSKEGTSGSADTQYF
DNA: TGTGCCAGCAGCAAAGAAGGGACTAGCGGGAGCGCAGATACGCAGTATTTT
length: 17
J: TRBJ2-3
V: TRBV21-1
size: once
D: .

CDR3: CASSLLAGATDTQYF
DNA: TGTGCCAGCAGCTTACTAGCGGGAGCGACAGATACGCAGTATTTT
length: 15
J: TRBJ2-3
V: TRBV7-9
size: .
D: TRBD2

CDR3: CSAREGPGRAEAFF
DNA: TGCAGCGCCCGTGAGGGACCGGGGAGGGCTGAAGCTTTCTTT
length: 14
J: TRBJ1-1
V: TRBV29-1
size: .
D: .

CDR3: CASSAEGYNSPLHF
DNA: TGTGCCAGCAGCGCCGAGGGATATAATTCACCCCTCCACTTT
length: 14
J: TRBJ1-6
V: TRBV7-8
size: .
D: .

CDR3: CASSSGLAAYNEQFF
DNA: TGTGCCAGCAGCTCGGGACTAGCGGCCTACAATGAGCAGTTCTTC
length: 15
J: TRBJ2-1
V: TRBV5-6
size: .
D: TRBD2

CDR3: CASTKTGRDTQYF
DNA: TGTGCCAGCACCAAAACAGGGAGAGATACGCAGTATTTT
length: 13
J: TRBJ2-3
V: TRBV6-6
size: .
D: .

CDR3: CASSAQGVPLYGYTF
DNA: TGTGCCAGCAGCGCCCAAGGAGTACCTCTCTATGGCTACACCTTC
length: 15
J: TRBJ1-2
V: TRBV9
size: .
D: .

CDR3: CASSETSGRPSDTQYF
DNA: TGTGCCAGCAGTGAGACTAGCGGGAGGCCTTCAGATACGCAGTATTTT
length: 16
J: TRBJ2-3
V: TRBV6-1
size: .
D: TRBD2

CDR3: CASSLGTSGGRELFF
DNA: TGTGCCAGCAGTTTGGGGACTAGCGGGGGCCGGGAGCTGTTTTTT
length: 15
J: TRBJ2-2
V: TRBV6-5
size: .
D: TRBD2

CDR3: CATSDFGQGGDYGYTF
DNA: TGTGCCACCAGTGATTTCGGGCAGGGTGGAGACTATGGCTACACCTTC
length: 16
J: TRBJ1-2
V: TRBV24-1
size: .
D: .

CDR3: CASSFGGSKGNEQFF
DNA: TGTGCCAGCAGCTTCGGAGGGAGTAAGGGTAATGAGCAGTTCTTC
length: 15
J: TRBJ2-1
V: TRBV13
size: .
D: .

CDR3: CASSVRSSPYEQYF
DNA: TGTGCCAGCAGCGTAAGGAGTTCGCCCTACGAGCAGTACTTC
length: 14
J: TRBJ2-7
V: TRBV9
size: .
D: .

CDR3: CASSPSAGAYEQYF
DNA: TGTGCCAGCAGCCCTAGCGCAGGAGCCTACGAGCAGTACTTC
length: 14
J: TRBJ2-7
V: TRBV9
size: .
D: .

CDR3: CASSTAAGEGGYTF
DNA: TGTGCCAGCTCGACGGCGGCAGGAGAGGGTGGCTACACCTTC
length: 14
J: TRBJ1-2
V: TRBV18
size: .
D: .

CDR3: CASSARGGFYNEQFF
DNA: TGTGCCAGCAGCGCACGGGGGGGGTTCTACAATGAGCAGTTCTTC
length: 15
J: TRBJ2-1
V: TRBV5-4
size: .
D: TRBD2

CDR3: CASSLGQGANYGYTF
DNA: TGTGCCAGCAGCTTAGGACAGGGGGCTAACTATGGCTACACCTTC
length: 15
J: TRBJ1-2
V: TRBV11-3
size: .
D: TRBD1

CDR3: CASSSQGSTEAFF
DNA: TGTGCCAGTAGTAGTCAGGGGAGCACTGAAGCTTTCTTT
length: 13
J: TRBJ1-1
V: TRBV19
size: .
D: .

CDR3: CASSLAGGYEQYF
DNA: TGTGCCAGCAGCCTAGCGGGGGGCTACGAGCAGTACTTC
length: 13
J: TRBJ2-7
V: TRBV12-3/TRBV12-4
size: .
D: TRBD2

CDR3: CASSSDRAGYGYTF
DNA: TGTGCCAGCAGCTCTGACAGGGCGGGCTATGGCTACACCTTC
length: 14
J: TRBJ1-2
V: TRBV7-9
size: .
D: TRBD1

CDR3: CASSPMSALVTYEQYF
DNA: TGTGCCAGCAGTCCAATGAGTGCCCTGGTAACTTACGAGCAGTACTTC
length: 16
J: TRBJ2-7
V: TRBV27
size: .
D: .

CDR3: CASRGLAGAHEQFF
DNA: TGTGCCAGCAGGGGGCTAGCGGGAGCCCATGAGCAGTTCTTC
length: 14
J: TRBJ2-1
V: TRBV2
size: .
D: TRBD2

CDR3: CASSPGVEQFF
DNA: TGTGCCAGCAGCCCGGGGGTTGAGCAGTTCTTC
length: 11
J: TRBJ2-1
V: TRBV11-2
size: .
D: .

CDR3: CASGQDTDTIYF
DNA: TGTGCCAGCGGACAAGATACGGACACCATATATTTT
length: 12
J: TRBJ1-3
V: TRBV12-3/TRBV12-4
size: .
D: .